This passage covers 7 T cell receptor beta chains from one sample sequenced in a study of blood T cell repertoires in COVID-19. Assay used: immunoSEQ multiplex PCR; TCRdb lists only in-frame clones, some missing. Of approximately 210,000 clones in the sample, around four fifths are singletons; the top ten hold approximately 15%. The sequenced material came from PBMCs or T cells enriched from blood (not recorded which). The receptors derive from a man aged 40-49 years who had recovered from COVID-19.

CDR3 nucleotides: TGTGCCAGCAGTTTCAGCACAGGGACTAGGACCTACGAGCAGTACTTC. This gives the protein CASSFSTGTRTYEQYF. The gene calls are TRBV27 and TRBJ2-7, with TRBD2 identical over 8 bases. After removal of 3 bases from V and 2 bases from J, the junction contained 9 bases not matched to a gene. Germline CDR1 MNHEY, CDR2 SMNVEV (reference sequence). CDR3 length: 16 amino acids.

The V call is TRBV7-6, the J call TRBJ1-1, with TRBD1 as a possible D gene (6 bases). The CDR3 is 15 amino acids. V lost 4 bases to trimming and J lost 1 base, with 13 bases between them. CDR1 SGHVS and CDR2 FNYEAQ come from the germline V gene. The chain's CDR3 is CASSSLQGRNTEAFF. The DNA of the CDR3 is TGTGCCAGCAGCTCTCTTCAGGGGAGGAACACTGAAGCTTTCTTT.

The CDR3 protein is CASTPRGTQYF. CDR3 coding DNA: TGTGCCAGCACCCCCCGGGGGACCCAGTACTTC. This chain connects TRBV2 to TRBJ2-5, with D possibly being TRBD2 (5 bases). Trimming cost V 7 bases and J 7 bases, with 10 bases left between them. The CDR3 extends over 11 amino acids. Germline lookup yields CDR1 SNHLY and CDR2 FYNNEI.

The chain employs TRBV6-6 and TRBJ2-2; 13 bases align to TRBD2. J was trimmed by 7 bases and V by 5 bases; bases with no gene match: 13. Germline CDR1 and CDR2: MNHNY and SVGAGI (reference sequence). This CDR3 contains 18 residues. In DNA form, the CDR3 reads TGTGCCAGCAGTCAACAACCGGGACTAGCGGGAATTGGCGGGGAGCTGTTTTTT. Its protein product is CASSQQPGLAGIGGELFF.

The chain is built from TRBV29-1 and TRBJ1-2; D is unresolved. Between the trimmed V and J ends, which lost 6 bases and 3 bases, there was a span of 8 bases. The CDR3 runs to 11 residues. Germline loops: CDR1 SQVTM, CDR2 ANQGSEA. CDR3: CSVAGYYGYTF. CDR3 sequence (DNA): TGCAGCGTGGCAGGCTACTATGGCTACACCTTC.

This clone was counted a few times. Other DNA sequences in the same sample also yield this CDR3. The chain uses TRBV7-3 and TRBJ1-1, with D unclear. Germline V lookup: CDR1 SGHTA, CDR2 FQGTGA. V was trimmed by 1 base and J by 0 bases, leaving 6 bases between them. This CDR3 contains 14 residues. CDR3 DNA: TGTGCCAGCAGCTTAAGGGCCGTGAACACTGAAGCTTTCTTT. This sequence encodes CASSLRAVNTEAFF.

This clone was detected once. The rearrangement joins TRBV3-1 (or the pseudogene TRBV3-2) to TRBJ1-5; D remains ambiguous. Trimming cost V 2 bases and J 2 bases, with 10 bases left between them. Germline V CDR1 and CDR2: LGHDT, YNNKEL (reference sequence). This CDR3 has 15 residues. The CDR3: CASSQSRGGNQPQHF. Here the CDR3 DNA reads TGTGCCAGCAGCCAATCGAGAGGAGGCAATCAGCCCCAGCATTTT.